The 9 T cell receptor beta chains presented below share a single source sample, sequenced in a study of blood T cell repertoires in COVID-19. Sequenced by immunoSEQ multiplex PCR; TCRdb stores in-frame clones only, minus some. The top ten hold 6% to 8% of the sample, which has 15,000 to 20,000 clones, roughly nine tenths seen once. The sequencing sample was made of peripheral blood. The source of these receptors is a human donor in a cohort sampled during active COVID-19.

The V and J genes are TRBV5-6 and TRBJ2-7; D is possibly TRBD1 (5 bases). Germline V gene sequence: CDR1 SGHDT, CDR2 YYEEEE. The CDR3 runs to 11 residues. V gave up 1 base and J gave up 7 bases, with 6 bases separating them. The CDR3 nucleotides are TGTGCCAGCAGCTTGAGGGGAGAGCAGTACTTC. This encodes CASSLRGEQYF.

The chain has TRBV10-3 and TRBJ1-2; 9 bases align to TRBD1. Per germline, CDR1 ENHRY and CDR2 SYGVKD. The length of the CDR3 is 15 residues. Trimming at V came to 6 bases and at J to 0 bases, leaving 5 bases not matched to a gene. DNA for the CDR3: TGTGCCATCAGCTCGCGGGACAGGGCTAACTATGGCTACACCTTC. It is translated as CAISSRDRANYGYTF.

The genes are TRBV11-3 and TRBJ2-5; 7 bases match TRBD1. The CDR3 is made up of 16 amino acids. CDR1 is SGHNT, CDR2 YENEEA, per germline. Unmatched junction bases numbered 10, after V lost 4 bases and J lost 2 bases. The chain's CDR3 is CASSWGSRGPQETQYF. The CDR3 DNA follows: TGTGCCAGCAGCTGGGGGAGTAGGGGGCCGCAAGAGACCCAGTACTTC.

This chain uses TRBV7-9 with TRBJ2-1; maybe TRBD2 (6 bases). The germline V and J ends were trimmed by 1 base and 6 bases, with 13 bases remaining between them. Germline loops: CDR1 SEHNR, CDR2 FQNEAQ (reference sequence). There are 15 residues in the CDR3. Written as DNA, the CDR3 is TGTGCCAGCAGCTTAGTTCCGGGAGCCTTCAATGAGCAGTTCTTC. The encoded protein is CASSLVPGAFNEQFF.

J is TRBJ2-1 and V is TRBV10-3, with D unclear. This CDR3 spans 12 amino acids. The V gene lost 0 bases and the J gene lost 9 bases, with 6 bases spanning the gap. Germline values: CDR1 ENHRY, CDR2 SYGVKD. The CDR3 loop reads CAISESATEQFF. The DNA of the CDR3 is TGTGCCATCAGTGAGTCGGCAACTGAGCAGTTCTTC.

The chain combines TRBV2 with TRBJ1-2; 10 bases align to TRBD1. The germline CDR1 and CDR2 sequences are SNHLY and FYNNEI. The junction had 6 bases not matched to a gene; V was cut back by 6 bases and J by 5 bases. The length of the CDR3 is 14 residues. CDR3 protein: CASRGTGEAYGYTF. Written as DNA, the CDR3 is TGTGCCAGCAGGGGGACAGGGGAGGCTTATGGCTACACCTTC.

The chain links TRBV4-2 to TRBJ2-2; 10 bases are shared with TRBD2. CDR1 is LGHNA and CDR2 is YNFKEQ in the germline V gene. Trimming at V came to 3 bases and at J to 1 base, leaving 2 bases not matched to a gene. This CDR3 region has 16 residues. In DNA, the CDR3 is TGTGCCAGCAGCCAGAGACTAGCGGGGAACACCGGGGAGCTGTTTTTT. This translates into CASSQRLAGNTGELFF.

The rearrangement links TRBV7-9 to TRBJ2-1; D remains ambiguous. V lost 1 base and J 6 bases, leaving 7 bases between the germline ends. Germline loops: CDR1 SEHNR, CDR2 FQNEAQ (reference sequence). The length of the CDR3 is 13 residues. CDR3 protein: CASSLGSINEQFF. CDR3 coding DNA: TGTGCCAGCAGCTTAGGGAGCATCAATGAGCAGTTCTTC.

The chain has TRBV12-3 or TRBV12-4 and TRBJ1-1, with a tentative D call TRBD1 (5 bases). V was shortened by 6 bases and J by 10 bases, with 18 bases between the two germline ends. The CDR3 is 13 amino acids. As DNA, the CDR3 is TGTGCCAGCAGCCTAAGGGGAGGGGAACGAGCTTTCTTT. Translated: CASSLRGGERAFF.